The 21 T cell receptor beta chains below were found in one sample sequenced in a study of cytomegalovirus exposure and HLA in healthy donors. Both 60 Vbeta primers and 13 Jbeta primers went into the PCR. Clones were sequenced by immunoSEQ multiplex PCR, and TCRdb holds only the in-frame ones, with some missing. The sample lists roughly 86,000 clones; over 55% were seen once. Sequencing input: PBMCs. The receptor source for this set is a woman between 45 and 60 years old in good health and CMV-seropositive.

This clone came up a few times. V gene TRBV18 combines with J gene TRBJ1-2, with D uncertain. With 2 bases removed from V and 2 bases from J, the gap between germline ends came to 6 bases. This CDR3 region has 13 residues. Germline CDR1 KGHSH, CDR2 LQKENI. The CDR3 spells CASSPTENYGYTF. The CDR3 DNA follows: TGTGCCAGCTCACCAACAGAGAACTATGGCTACACCTTC.

This chain uses TRBV2 with TRBJ2-1; unclear D gene. There are 11 residues in the CDR3. Trimming took 4 bases from V and 7 from J, leaving 5 bases between them. Germline V gene data show CDR1 as SNHLY and CDR2 as FYNNEI. CDR3 in amino acids: CASSGQNEQFF. CDR3 nucleotide sequence: TGTGCCAGCAGTGGACAAAATGAGCAGTTCTTC.

A single count supports this clone. The CDR3 coding sequence is TGTGCCAGCAGCTTCGGGGGGACAAGCTACGAGCAGTACTTC. Translated, it gives CASSFGGTSYEQYF. This sequence joins TRBV9 and TRBJ2-7; the D gene is possibly TRBD2 (7 bases). Trimming pared 4 bases from V and 3 bases from J, leaving 14 bases between. The germline V gene encodes CDR1 SGDLS and CDR2 YYNGEE. This CDR3 has 14 residues.

The rearrangement uses TRBV5-6 and TRBJ1-1; perhaps TRBD1 as D (6 bases). V was shortened by 2 bases and J by 0 bases, with 8 bases between the two germline ends. Per the germline V gene, CDR1 is SGHDT and CDR2 is YYEEEE. The CDR3 spans 14 residues. In DNA, the CDR3 is TGTGCCAGCAGCTTCAGGGGTATGAACACTGAAGCTTTCTTT. It translates to CASSFRGMNTEAFF.

The chain employs TRBV7-3 and TRBJ2-7, with TRBD2 as a possible D gene (5 bases). The CDR3 has 15 amino acids. The germline V gene has CDR1 SGHTA and CDR2 FQGTGA. Trimming removed 2 bases at V and 2 bases at J, with 13 bases between. The CDR3 protein is CASSLQDGEPYEQYF. CDR3 sequence (DNA): TGTGCCAGCAGCTTACAGGACGGGGAACCCTACGAGCAGTACTTC.

The chain carries TRBV10-2 and TRBJ2-5; TRBD2 matches at 13 bases. This CDR3 contains 18 residues. Germline CDR1 and CDR2: WSHSY and SAAADI. The V and J ends lost 6 bases and 4 bases, in that order; junction bases with no gene match: 14. In DNA form, the CDR3 reads TGCGCCAGCAGAGAATACGGACTAGCGGGGGACGCAGGAGAGACCCAGTACTTC. Its protein is CASREYGLAGDAGETQYF.

The gene calls are TRBV6-6 and TRBJ2-5; a possible D gene is TRBD2 (6 bases). CDR3 length: 15 residues. Trimming stripped 4 bases from V and 5 bases from J, with 17 bases between. Looked up from germline, CDR1 is MNHNY and CDR2 is SVGAGI (reference sequence). The CDR3: CASSWPGTGGETQYF. In nucleotides, the CDR3 is TGTGCCAGCAGTTGGCCCGGGACCGGAGGGGAGACCCAGTACTTC.

The chain carries TRBV18 and TRBJ1-5; no reliable D call. The CDR3 runs to 18 residues. Per germline, CDR1 KGHSH and CDR2 LQKENI. The V and J ends lost 8 bases and 1 base respectively, with 24 bases between them. The CDR3 sequence is CASRPRGKLGSSNQPQHF. The CDR3 region has the DNA TGTGCCAGCCGCCCTAGAGGGAAGTTGGGATCGAGCAATCAGCCCCAGCATTTT.

V is TRBV19 and J is TRBJ2-7; the D gene is possibly TRBD1 (5 bases). The V gene's germline CDR1 is LNHDA and CDR2 SQIVND (reference sequence). V lost 1 base, J lost 2 bases, and 12 bases lay in between. The CDR3 consists of 15 residues. This chain's CDR3 is CASSIADTPTYEQYF. Here the CDR3 DNA reads TGTGCCAGTAGTATAGCGGACACGCCAACCTACGAGCAGTACTTC.

CDR3 sequence reads: CASRRTTSNTGELFF. The DNA of the CDR3 is TGTGCCAGCAGACGAACAACCTCGAACACCGGGGAGCTGTTTTTT. V and J are TRBV27 and TRBJ2-2; D remains unclear. Germline CDR1 MNHEY, CDR2 SMNVEV (reference sequence). V lost 6 bases and J lost 0, with 11 bases in between. There are 15 residues in the CDR3.

The rearrangement joins TRBV7-8 to TRBJ2-7; 8 nucleotides match TRBD1. V gave up 4 bases and J gave up 7 bases; unmatched junction bases: 6. The length of the CDR3 is 13 residues. Germline-derived CDR1 and CDR2 are SGHVS and FQNEAQ. CDR3 in amino acids: CASSSQGAGEQYF. DNA for the CDR3: TGTGCCAGCAGCTCCCAGGGGGCGGGAGAGCAGTACTTC.

This clone has more than one count but fewer than ten. The gene calls are TRBV27 and TRBJ2-1, with TRBD2 matching over 9 bases. CDR3 length: 14 residues. Per the germline V gene, CDR1 is MNHEY and CDR2 is SMNVEV (reference sequence). V trimming: 3 bases; J trimming: 13 bases; junction bases outside the gene matches: 10. The CDR3 DNA follows: TGTGCCAGCAGTTTGAGTGTGGCGGGGGGGGGTCAGTTCTTC. This translates into CASSLSVAGGGQFF.

The chain has TRBV19 and TRBJ2-1, with D possibly being TRBD2 (5 bases). The CDR3 is 15 residues long. Trimming took off 5 bases at V and 0 bases at J, with 11 bases between the two ends. Germline V CDR1 and CDR2: LNHDA, SQIVND (reference sequence). The CDR3: CASSYSSVSYNEQFF. CDR3 nucleotide sequence: TGTGCCAGTAGTTACAGTAGCGTCTCCTACAATGAGCAGTTCTTC.

This sequence joins TRBV28 and TRBJ1-2; the match to TRBD1 covers 10 bases. V lost 3 bases and J lost 4; bases outside the gene matches: 5. The CDR3 consists of 15 residues. CDR1 and CDR2 from the germline V gene are MDHEN and SYDVKM. The CDR3 DNA reads as TGTGCCAGCAGTTTGGGACAGGGGACGCTCTATGGCTACACCTTC. Its translation is CASSLGQGTLYGYTF.

The V call is TRBV10-3, the J call TRBJ2-1; 7 bases line up with TRBD1. V shed 3 bases and J 0 bases; nucleotides not matched to a gene: 8. There are 17 residues in the CDR3. CDR1 is ENHRY and CDR2 is SYGVKD in the germline V gene. DNA for the CDR3: TGTGCCATCAGTGACGGGACAGAATCAAACTCCTACAATGAGCAGTTCTTC. Encoded protein: CAISDGTESNSYNEQFF.

The chain couples TRBV7-7 to TRBJ2-2; a weak D match, TRBD2 (6 bases). The CDR3 sequence is 16 residues long. Looked up from germline, CDR1 is SSHAT and CDR2 is FNYEAQ (reference sequence). The V and J ends lost 3 bases and 6 bases respectively, with 17 bases between them. The CDR3 bases are TGTGCCAGCAGCTTGTTCCCCAGGGAGGAGGCCGGGGAGCTGTTTTTT. Translated, it gives CASSLFPREEAGELFF.

The chain uses TRBV2 and TRBJ2-3; a weak D match, TRBD1 (5 bases). The CDR3 is 16 residues long. The V gene's germline CDR1 is SNHLY and CDR2 FYNNEI. V was clipped by 3 bases and J by 0 bases, with 13 bases between them. The DNA for the CDR3 is TGTGCCAGCAGTGACAGTCAGGGCTACAGCACAGATACGCAGTATTTT. Translated: CASSDSQGYSTDTQYF.

The chain recombines TRBV5-1 with TRBJ1-4, with D tentatively TRBD1 (5 bases). Trimming pared 3 bases from V and 8 bases from J, leaving 11 bases between. The CDR3 covers 13 residues. Germline CDR1 is SGHRS and CDR2 is YFSETQ. DNA for the CDR3: TGCGCCAGCAGCTGGGGGGACCCCGAAAAACTGTTTTTT. This encodes CASSWGDPEKLFF.

About this clone: The junction shows a germline mismatch at one end, possibly a read error. The CDR3 coding sequence is TGCGCCAGCAGAGTGCGGGGGTGGAACCGGGGAGCTGTTTTT. Amino acid sequence: CASRVRGWNRGAVF. J is TRBJ2-2 and V is TRBV4-3; TRBD2 matches at 7 bases. Germline CDR1 reads LGHNA; CDR2 reads YSLEER. This CDR3 is built from 14 residues.

The V and J genes are TRBV6-1 and TRBJ2-2, with D possibly TRBD2 on 6 matching bases. CDR1 MNHNS and CDR2 SASEGT come from the germline V gene. Trimming removed 6 bases at V and 4 bases at J, with 15 bases between. The CDR3 has 15 amino acids. CDR3 protein: CASSRSSAGTGELFF. CDR3 DNA: TGTGCCAGCAGCCGATCTAGCGCTGGCACCGGGGAGCTGTTTTTT.

The chain combines TRBV5-6 with TRBJ2-5, with 8 bases matching TRBD2. The CDR3 spans 14 residues. The germline V gene encodes CDR1 SGHDT and CDR2 YYEEEE. V was pared by 5 bases and J by 5 bases, with 8 bases of the junction left unmatched. In DNA form, the CDR3 reads TGTGCCAGCAGGTCGCGGGGGGCCGGGGAGACCCAGTACTTC. This codes for CASRSRGAGETQYF.